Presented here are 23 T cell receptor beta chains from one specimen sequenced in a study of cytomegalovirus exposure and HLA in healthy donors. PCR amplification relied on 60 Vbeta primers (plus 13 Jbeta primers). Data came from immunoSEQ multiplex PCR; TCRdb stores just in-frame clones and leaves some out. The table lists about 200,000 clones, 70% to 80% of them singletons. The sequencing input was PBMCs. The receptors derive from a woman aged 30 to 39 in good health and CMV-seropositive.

CDR3 DNA sequence: TGTGCCAGCAGTAACAGGGACCTGAACACTGAAGCTTTCTTT. Translating gives CASSNRDLNTEAFF. The chain recombines TRBV6-1 with TRBJ1-1; weak D call: TRBD1 (6 bases). V was shortened by 5 bases and J by 0 bases, with 10 bases between the two germline ends. This CDR3 spans 14 amino acids. CDR1 is MNHNS, CDR2 SASEGT, per germline.

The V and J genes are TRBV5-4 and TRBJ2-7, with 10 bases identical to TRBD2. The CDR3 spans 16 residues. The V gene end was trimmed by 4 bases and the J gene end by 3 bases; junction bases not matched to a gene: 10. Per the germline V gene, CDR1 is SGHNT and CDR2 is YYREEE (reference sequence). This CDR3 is CASSNYPSGSDYEQYF. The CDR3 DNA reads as TGTGCCAGCAGCAATTATCCTAGCGGGAGTGACTACGAGCAGTACTTC.

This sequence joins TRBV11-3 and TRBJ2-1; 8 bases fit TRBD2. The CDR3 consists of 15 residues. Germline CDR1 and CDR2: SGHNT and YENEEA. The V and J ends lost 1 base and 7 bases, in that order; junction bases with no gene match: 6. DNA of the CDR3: TGTGCCAGCAGCTTAGGGGCGGGGGGTCTAAATGAGCAGTTCTTC. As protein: CASSLGAGGLNEQFF.

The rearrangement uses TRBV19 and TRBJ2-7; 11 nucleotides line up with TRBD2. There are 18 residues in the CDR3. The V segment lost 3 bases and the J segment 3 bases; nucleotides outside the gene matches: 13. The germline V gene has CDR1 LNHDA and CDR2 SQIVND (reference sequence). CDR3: CASSMGREGTSGSYEQYF. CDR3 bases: TGTGCCAGTAGTATGGGCAGGGAAGGAACTAGCGGGAGCTACGAGCAGTACTTC. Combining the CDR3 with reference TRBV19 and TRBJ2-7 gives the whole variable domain DGGITQSPKYLFRKEGQNVTLSCEQNLNHDAMYWYRQDPGQGLRLIYYSQIVNDFQKGDIAEGYSVSREKKESFPLTVTSAQKNPTAFYLCASSMGREGTSGSYEQYFGPGTRLTVT.

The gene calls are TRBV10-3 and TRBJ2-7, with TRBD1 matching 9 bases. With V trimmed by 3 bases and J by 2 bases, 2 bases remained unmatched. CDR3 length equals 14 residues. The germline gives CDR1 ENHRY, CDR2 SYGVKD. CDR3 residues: CAISDRQGAYEQYF. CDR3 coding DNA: TGTGCCATCAGTGACCGACAGGGGGCCTACGAGCAGTACTTC.

The DNA of the CDR3 is TGTGCCAGCAGTAGCCCCGGAGGGGACACTGAAGCTTTCTTT. It translates to CASSSPGGDTEAFF. This chain joins TRBV6-6 and TRBJ1-1; tentatively, D is TRBD1 (5 bases). CDR1 is MNHNY and CDR2 is SVGAGI in the germline V gene (reference sequence). The CDR3 is made up of 14 amino acids. V was pared by 5 bases and J by 3 bases, with 13 bases between.

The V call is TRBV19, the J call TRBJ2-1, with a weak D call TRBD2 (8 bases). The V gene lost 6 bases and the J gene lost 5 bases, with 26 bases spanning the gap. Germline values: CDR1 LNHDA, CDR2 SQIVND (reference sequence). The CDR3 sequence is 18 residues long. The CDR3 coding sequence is TGTGCCAGTAGACCAAGGGGGCTTAGCGGGAATCGGGACAATGAGCAGTTCTTC. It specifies CASRPRGLSGNRDNEQFF.

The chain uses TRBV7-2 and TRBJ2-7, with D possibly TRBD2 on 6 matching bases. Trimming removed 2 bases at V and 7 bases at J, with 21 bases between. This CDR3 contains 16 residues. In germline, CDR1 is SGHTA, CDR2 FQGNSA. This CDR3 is CASSLIPGTGPAEQYF. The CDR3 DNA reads TGTGCCAGCAGCTTAATCCCCGGGACTGGCCCCGCAGAGCAGTACTTC.

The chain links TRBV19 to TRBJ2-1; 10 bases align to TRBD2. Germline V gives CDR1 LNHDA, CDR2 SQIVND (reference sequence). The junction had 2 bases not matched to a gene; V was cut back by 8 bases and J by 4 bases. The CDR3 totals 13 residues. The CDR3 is CASRTSGYNEQFF. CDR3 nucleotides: TGTGCCAGTCGGACTAGCGGATACAATGAGCAGTTCTTC.

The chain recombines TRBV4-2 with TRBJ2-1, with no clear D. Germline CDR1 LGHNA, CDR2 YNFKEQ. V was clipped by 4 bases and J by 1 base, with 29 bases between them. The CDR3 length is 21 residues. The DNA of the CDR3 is TGTGCCAGCAGCCTCGTCGGCATTGGGCGAGTCCGTCAAAGTTCCTACAATGAGCAGTTCTTC. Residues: CASSLVGIGRVRQSSYNEQFF.

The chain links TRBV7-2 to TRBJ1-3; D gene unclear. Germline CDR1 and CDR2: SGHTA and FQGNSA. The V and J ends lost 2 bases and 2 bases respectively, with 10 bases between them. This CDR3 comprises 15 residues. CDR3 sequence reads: CASSLLLVPGNTIYF. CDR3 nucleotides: TGTGCCAGCAGCTTATTACTAGTCCCTGGAAACACCATATATTTT.

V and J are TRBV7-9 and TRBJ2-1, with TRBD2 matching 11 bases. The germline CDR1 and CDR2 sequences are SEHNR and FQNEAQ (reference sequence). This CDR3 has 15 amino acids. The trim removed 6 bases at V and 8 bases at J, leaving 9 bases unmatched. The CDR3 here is CASRIAGGPGDEQFF. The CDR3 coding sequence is TGTGCCAGCAGGATAGCGGGAGGGCCGGGCGATGAGCAGTTCTTC.

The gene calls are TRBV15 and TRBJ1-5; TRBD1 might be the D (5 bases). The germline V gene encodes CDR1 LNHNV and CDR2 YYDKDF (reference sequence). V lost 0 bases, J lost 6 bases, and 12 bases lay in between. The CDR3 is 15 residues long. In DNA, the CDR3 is TGTGCCACCAGCAGAGATACTTCGGGGGTTCAGCCCCAGCATTTT. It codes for CATSRDTSGVQPQHF.

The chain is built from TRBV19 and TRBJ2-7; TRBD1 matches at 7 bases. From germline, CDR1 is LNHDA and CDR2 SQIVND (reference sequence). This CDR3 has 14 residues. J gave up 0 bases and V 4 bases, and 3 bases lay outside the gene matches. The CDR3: CASSTTGVSYEQYF. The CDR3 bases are TGTGCCAGTAGTACCACAGGGGTCTCCTACGAGCAGTACTTC.

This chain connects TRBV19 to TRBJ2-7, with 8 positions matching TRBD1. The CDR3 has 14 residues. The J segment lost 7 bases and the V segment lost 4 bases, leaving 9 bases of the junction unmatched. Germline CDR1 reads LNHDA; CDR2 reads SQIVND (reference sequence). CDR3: CASSRDRWRDEQYF. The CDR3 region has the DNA TGTGCCAGTAGTAGGGACAGGTGGAGGGATGAGCAGTACTTC.

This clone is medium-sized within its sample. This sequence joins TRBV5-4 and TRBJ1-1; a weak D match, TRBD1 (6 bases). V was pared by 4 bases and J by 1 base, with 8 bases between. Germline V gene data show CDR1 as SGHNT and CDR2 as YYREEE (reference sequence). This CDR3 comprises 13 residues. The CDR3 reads CASSGTPNTEAFF. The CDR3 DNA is TGTGCCAGCAGCGGGACACCGAACACTGAAGCTTTCTTT. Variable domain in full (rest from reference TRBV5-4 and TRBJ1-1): ETGVTQSPTHLIKTRGQQVTLRCSSQSGHNTVSWYQQALGQGPQFIFQYYREEENGRGNFPPRFSGLQFPNYSSELNVNALELDDSALYLCASSGTPNTEAFFGQGTRLTVV.

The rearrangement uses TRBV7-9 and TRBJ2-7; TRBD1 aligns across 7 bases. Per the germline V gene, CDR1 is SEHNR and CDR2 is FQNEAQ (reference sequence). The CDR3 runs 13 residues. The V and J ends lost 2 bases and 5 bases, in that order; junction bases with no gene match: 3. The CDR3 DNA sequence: TGTGCCAGCAGCTTACGCACAGGGGACGAGCAGTACTTC. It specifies CASSLRTGDEQYF.

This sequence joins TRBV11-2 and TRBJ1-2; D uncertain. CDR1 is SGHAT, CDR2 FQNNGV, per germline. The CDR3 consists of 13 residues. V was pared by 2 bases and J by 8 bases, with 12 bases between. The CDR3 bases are TGTGCCAGCAGCTTACTGTCGCGGGAGGGCTACACCTTC. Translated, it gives CASSLLSREGYTF.

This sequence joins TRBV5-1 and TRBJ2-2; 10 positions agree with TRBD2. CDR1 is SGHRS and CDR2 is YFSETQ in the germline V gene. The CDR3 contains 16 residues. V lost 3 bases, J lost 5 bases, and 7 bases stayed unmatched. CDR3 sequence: CASSSSGGARTGELFF. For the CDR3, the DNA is TGCGCCAGCAGCTCCAGCGGGGGGGCTAGGACCGGGGAGCTGTTTTTT.

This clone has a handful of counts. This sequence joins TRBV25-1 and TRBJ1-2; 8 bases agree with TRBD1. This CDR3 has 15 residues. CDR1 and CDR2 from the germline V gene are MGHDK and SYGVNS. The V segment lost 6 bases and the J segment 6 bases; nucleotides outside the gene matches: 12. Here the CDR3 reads CASSPNLDRVDGYTF. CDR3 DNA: TGTGCCAGCAGCCCGAACCTGGACAGGGTTGATGGCTACACCTTC.

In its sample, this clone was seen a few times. CDR3 loop: CSVDRISNYGYTF. DNA for the CDR3: TGCAGCGTTGACAGGATCTCTAACTATGGCTACACCTTC. V usage is TRBV29-1 and J usage is TRBJ1-2; D is undetermined. Trimming removed 3 bases from V and 0 bases from J, with 8 bases in between. Germline V lookup: CDR1 SQVTM, CDR2 ANQGSEA. The CDR3 is 13 amino acids.

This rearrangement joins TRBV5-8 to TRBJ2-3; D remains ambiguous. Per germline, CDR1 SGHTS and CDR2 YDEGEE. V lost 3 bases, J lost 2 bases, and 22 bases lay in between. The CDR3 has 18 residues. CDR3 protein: CASSYGPHGRDHTDTQYF. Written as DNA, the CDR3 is TGTGCCAGCAGCTATGGGCCCCACGGCAGAGACCACACAGATACGCAGTATTTT.

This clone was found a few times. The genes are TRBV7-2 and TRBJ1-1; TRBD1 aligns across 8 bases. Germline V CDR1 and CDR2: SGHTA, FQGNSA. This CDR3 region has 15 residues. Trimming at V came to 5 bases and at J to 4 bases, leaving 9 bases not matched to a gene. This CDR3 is CASSQRTGRFTEAFF. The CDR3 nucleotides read TGTGCCAGCAGCCAACGGACAGGGCGTTTCACTGAAGCTTTCTTT.